This TCR beta chain was found in a study of blood T cell repertoires in COVID-19 (dated by TCRdb to about 2020). With respect to the entire study: Samples from collaborators originated in the United States, Italy and Spain and spanned both the acute and convalescent phases of COVID-19. The prospective study material was composed of cDNA or gDNA derived from T cells, B-cell-depleted T cells, or PBMCs. Deeply sampled blood TCRbeta repertoires from subjects exposed to, actively infected with, or recovered from COVID-19 were included in the dataset. A freely available public database, intended as a resource for researchers studying the immune response to SARS-CoV-2, is where the repertoires were released. The samples were drawn from two sources: the first 160 participants of the ongoing ImmuneRACE study, and 1,254 subjects contributed by 6 global collaborators. The sample metadata nearly always contained a de-identified subject ID, COVID-19 status, age in years and sex. Where available, HLA class I and class II types were obtained from metadata supplied by the sample provider rather than from assay-based typing.

This clone was seen a single time. This receptor's antigen is unknown. There are no base qualities to consult, and no much larger clone falls within one base. Broader findings and caveats from the paper: How much clinical and demographic metadata was included differed by source and by participant, and the metadata was provided uncurated.

The collaborating institutions used their own protocols to collect whole blood in K2EDTA tubes. For TCRbeta analysis, collaborators shipped samples in one of three forms: frozen whole blood, isolated PBMCs, or DNA extracted from either of those sample types. The immunoSEQ Assay, a bias-controlled multiplex PCR, was used to amplify TCRbeta CDR3 regions from genomic DNA. Under the source paper's analysis protocol: The number of nucleated cells in each sample was estimated from the amplification of reference gene primers within the assay. Sequence reads were collapsed and filtered to measure the absolute abundance of every unique TCRbeta CDR3 rearrangement. Productive Simpson clonality was computed per sample as the square root of Simpson's diversity index over productive rearrangements. Drawn from immuneACCESS, this table holds only the in-frame rearrangements with V and J called that TCRdb kept. Clones are partly lost; checked studies trace under half to an unresolved V gene and leave the rest unexplained. V, J and clone size derive from that table, while D and trimming were established from the DNA sequence. Present in this sample are approximately 210,000 clones, approximately 86% of which were seen just once. The ten largest clones represent 1.5% of the sample.

According to the germline V gene, CDR1 reads SGHDN and CDR2 reads FVKESK. The CDR3 starts with the cysteine, ends with the phenylalanine, and has 14 residues. Left in the record is the CDR3 DNA by itself, 42 bases read in frame from the first base. V lost 2 bases and J lost 4 bases; the stretch between them is 11 bases long. The chain is encoded by TRBV14 joined to TRBJ1-1; the D gene cannot be resolved reliably. The receptor comes from a young man with active or convalescent COVID-19. The sequencing input was peripheral blood. The CDR3 corresponds to CASSQILGGTEAFF. The nucleotides read TGTGCCAGCAGCCAAATCCTCGGAGGCACTGAAGCTTTCTTT.